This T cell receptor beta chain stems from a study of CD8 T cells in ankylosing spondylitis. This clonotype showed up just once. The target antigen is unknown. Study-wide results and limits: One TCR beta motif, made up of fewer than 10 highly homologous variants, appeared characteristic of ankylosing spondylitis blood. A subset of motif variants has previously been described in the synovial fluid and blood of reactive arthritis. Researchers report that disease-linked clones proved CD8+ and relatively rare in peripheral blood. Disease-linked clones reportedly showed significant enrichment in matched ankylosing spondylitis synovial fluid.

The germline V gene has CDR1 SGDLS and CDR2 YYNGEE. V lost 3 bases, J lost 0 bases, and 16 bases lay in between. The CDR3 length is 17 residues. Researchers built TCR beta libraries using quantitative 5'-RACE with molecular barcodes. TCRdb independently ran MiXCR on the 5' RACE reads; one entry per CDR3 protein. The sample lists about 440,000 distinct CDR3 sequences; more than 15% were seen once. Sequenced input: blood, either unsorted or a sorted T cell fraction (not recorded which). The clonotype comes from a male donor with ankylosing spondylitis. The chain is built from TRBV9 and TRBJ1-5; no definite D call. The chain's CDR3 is CASSAKEVPYSNQPQHF. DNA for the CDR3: TGTGCCAGCAGCGCAAAGGAGGTCCCTTATAGCAATCAGCCCCAGCATTTT.